Presented here are 17 T cell receptor beta chains from one specimen sequenced in a study of shared clonotypes between healthy human individuals. Sequencing used immunoSEQ multiplex PCR; TCRdb keeps in-frame clones, though not all of them. This repertoire shows over a million clones, about three quarters found once; its top ten account for 1.4%. The source material was memory CD4+ T cells sorted from blood. Documented subset: CD45RA-negative fraction. The receptors come from a man aged 18 to 29 in good health.

A single count supports this clone. J is TRBJ2-1 and V is TRBV6-4, with 9 bases identical to TRBD2. CDR3 size: 16 residues. The germline V gene encodes CDR1 MRHNA and CDR2 SNTAGT. CDR3 region: CVEAREGPSSYNEQFF. The DNA for the CDR3 is TGTGTCGAGGCGCGGGAGGGCCCGAGCTCCTACAATGAGCAGTTCTTC.

The chain employs TRBV9 and TRBJ1-3; D gene uncertain. The CDR3 sequence is 16 residues long. Per the germline V gene, CDR1 is SGDLS and CDR2 is YYNGEE. The V end lost 0 bases, the J end lost 2 bases, and 12 bases lay between the germline ends. The CDR3 nucleotides are TGTGCCAGCAGCGTAGGGGCGGGGAATACTGGAAACACCATATATTTT. Its protein is CASSVGAGNTGNTIYF.

The gene calls are TRBV2 and TRBJ2-7; TRBD2 matches 16 bases. V shed 6 bases, J shed 12 bases, and the junction held 8 bases outside the gene matches. Germline CDR1 SNHLY, CDR2 FYNNEI. The CDR3 length is 14 residues. The chain's CDR3 is CASSLPGLAGGTYF. CDR3 bases: TGTGCCAGCAGCCTTCCGGGACTAGCGGGAGGGACGTACTTC.

The chain has TRBV27 and TRBJ1-5; D gene unclear. Germline V lookup: CDR1 MNHEY, CDR2 SMNVEV (reference sequence). The germline V and J ends were trimmed by 2 bases and 4 bases, with 9 bases remaining between them. CDR3 length equals 14 residues. CDR3 sequence: CASSLTRGNQPQHF. As DNA, the CDR3 is TGTGCCAGCAGTTTAACACGGGGAAATCAGCCCCAGCATTTT.

V and J are TRBV23-1 and TRBJ1-2, with 10 nucleotides matching TRBD1. TRBV23-1 is an ORF, and what it does is uncertain. This CDR3 contains 17 residues. The V gene end was trimmed by 0 bases and the J gene end by 3 bases; junction bases not matched to a gene: 7. The CDR3 loop is CASSQSEGTGAHYGYTF. The CDR3 region has the DNA TGCGCCAGCAGTCAATCCGAGGGGACAGGGGCCCACTATGGCTACACCTTC.

Of note for this clone: A much larger clone is a single base away; this may be a read error. The gene calls are TRBV9 and TRBJ1-6; unclear D gene. Germline values: CDR1 SGDLS, CDR2 YYNGEE. The CDR3 runs to 15 residues. V shed 4 bases and J shed 0 bases, with 8 bases lying between them. CDR3 protein: CASSPPGSYNSPLHF. The DNA for the CDR3 is TGTGCCAGCAGCCCCCCTGGCTCCTATAATTCACCCCTCCACTTT.

The V gene is TRBV28, the J gene TRBJ1-2; 7 bases match TRBD1. The CDR3 has 13 residues. The V gene's germline CDR1 is MDHEN and CDR2 SYDVKM. J was trimmed by 4 bases and V by 10 bases; bases with no gene match: 9. CDR3 in amino acids: CATRRGQVYGYTF. CDR3 sequence (DNA): TGTGCCACCCGGCGAGGACAGGTCTATGGCTACACCTTC.

The V gene is TRBV18, the J gene TRBJ1-2; no definite D call. This CDR3 region has 15 residues. V lost 0 bases and J 0 bases, leaving 8 bases between the germline ends. The germline gives CDR1 KGHSH, CDR2 LQKENI. CDR3 residues: CASSPPTETNYGYTF. DNA of the CDR3: TGTGCCAGCTCACCACCAACGGAGACTAACTATGGCTACACCTTC.

The rearrangement uses TRBV5-1 and TRBJ1-1; D is ambiguous. The CDR3 loop spans 14 amino acids. Germline CDR1 is SGHRS and CDR2 is YFSETQ. Trimming took off 0 bases at V and 3 bases at J, with 9 bases between the two ends. CDR3 nucleotides: TGCGCCAGCAGCTTGGACATAAAGGACACTGAAGCTTTCTTT. As protein: CASSLDIKDTEAFF.

The table lists this clone with many counts. Within the sample, other DNA sequences also encode this same CDR3. The chain links TRBV5-1 to TRBJ2-5, with 12 positions matching TRBD1. There are 15 residues in the CDR3. V gave up 4 bases and J gave up 4 bases; unmatched junction bases: 5. CDR1 is SGHRS and CDR2 is YFSETQ in the germline V gene. CDR3 DNA: TGCGCCAGCAGCAGGGGGACAGGGGGCCGAGAGACCCAGTACTTC. This sequence encodes CASSRGTGGRETQYF.

The chain recombines TRBV7-2 with TRBJ2-7; D gene uncertain. Trimming took 7 bases from V and 6 from J, leaving 19 bases between them. The CDR3 contains 14 residues. The germline V gene encodes CDR1 SGHTA and CDR2 FQGNSA. In nucleotides, the CDR3 is TGTGCCAGCACCCCCTTAGCCACCTCGGCCGAGCAGTACTTC. This translates into CASTPLATSAEQYF. Filled out from reference TRBV7-2 and TRBJ2-7, the complete variable domain reads GAGVSQSPSNKVTEKGKDVELRCDPISGHTALYWYRQSLGQGLEFLIYFQGNSAPDKSGLPSDRFSAERTGGSVSTLTIQRTQQEDSAVYLCASTPLATSAEQYFGPGTRLTVT.

About this clone: The same CDR3 arises from other DNA sequences in this sample as well. This rearrangement joins TRBV30 to TRBJ1-6, with D hard to call. Germline V gene lookup returns CDR1 GTSNPN and CDR2 SVGIG (reference sequence). Trimming took off 2 bases at V and 13 bases at J, with 12 bases between the two ends. The length of the CDR3 is 12 residues. CDR3: CAWSPTPPPLHF. The CDR3 DNA reads TGTGCCTGGAGTCCCACGCCTCCCCCCCTCCACTTT.

V gene TRBV6-1 combines with J gene TRBJ1-1; D is unresolved. Germline V gene data show CDR1 as MNHNS and CDR2 as SASEGT. This CDR3 is built from 15 residues. Trimming took 8 bases from V and 11 from J, leaving 27 bases between them. CDR3 region: CASDLMLGTSTRAFF. DNA of the CDR3: TGTGCCAGCGATCTTATGTTGGGCACCTCGACACGGGCTTTCTTT.

J is TRBJ1-3 and V is TRBV21-1; whether TRBD1, the table's D call, matches the DNA was not checked. TRBV21-1 is a documented pseudogene. CDR3 length: 15 amino acids. This CDR3 is CASSTDRGKGNTIYF. Here the CDR3 DNA reads TGTGCCAGCAGCACTGACAGGGGAAAGGGAAACACCATATATTTT.

Worth noting for this clone: Other DNA sequences in this sample translate to the same CDR3. The chain employs TRBV7-2 and TRBJ1-3; 8 bases are a match to TRBD1. V shed 5 bases and J 4 bases; nucleotides not matched to a gene: 1. From germline, CDR1 is SGHTA and CDR2 FQGNSA. There are 13 residues in the CDR3. The CDR3 loop reads CASSQGAGNTIYF. CDR3 DNA sequence: TGTGCCAGCAGCCAGGGGGCAGGAAACACCATATATTTT. The full variable domain, in which reference TRBV7-2 and TRBJ1-3 provide the parts outside the CDR3, is GAGVSQSPSNKVTEKGKDVELRCDPISGHTALYWYRQSLGQGLEFLIYFQGNSAPDKSGLPSDRFSAERTGGSVSTLTIQRTQQEDSAVYLCASSQGAGNTIYFGEGSWLTVV.

In this sample, this clone turned up a few times. This chain uses TRBV10-3 with TRBJ1-6, with 9 bases fitting TRBD1. Germline V gives CDR1 ENHRY, CDR2 SYGVKD. This CDR3 comprises 15 residues. Losses at the gene ends were 6 bases for V and 7 bases for J; bases not matched to a gene: 7. Here the CDR3 reads CAISVQGANNSPLHF. The CDR3 DNA reads as TGTGCCATCAGCGTACAGGGGGCTAACAATTCACCCCTCCACTTT.

CDR3 bases: TGCGCCAGCAGCTTCTCGACAGGCCTATCCTACAATGAGCAGTTCTTC. This encodes CASSFSTGLSYNEQFF. The chain carries TRBV5-1 and TRBJ2-1; the D gene is possibly TRBD1 (6 bases). Germline-derived CDR1 and CDR2 are SGHRS and YFSETQ. V was clipped by 2 bases and J by 1 base, with 13 bases between them. The CDR3 spans 16 residues.